Listed below are T cell receptor beta chains from one sample, sequenced in a study of T-cell memory formation after mild COVID-19. TCRdb ran MiXCR on the 5' RACE reads and lists one entry per CDR3 protein. The data contain about 430,000 distinct CDR3 sequences, under 20% of them seen just once; the ten biggest clones take up approximately 21%. The sequenced sample consisted of PBMCs or a T cell subset sorted from them (not recorded which). The source of these receptors is a man between 18 and 29 years old who had mild COVID-19 (a few samples of this study predate the infection). Cell type and time point are not known. Both conserved end residues are part of each CDR3. The D gene is left open where the match is weak. The size entry is marked missing in some rows and otherwise reads once, few, many or a size class.

>NA|NA|14|TRBV6-5|TRBJ1-5
CASSYSRGYQPQHF
TGTGCCAGCAGTTACTCCCGAGGTTATCAGCCCCAGCATTTT
>NA|NA|15|TRBV11-2|TRBJ2-5
CASSLASGDWETQYF
TGTGCCAGCAGCTTAGCCTCAGGGGATTGGGAGACCCAGTACTTC
>few|NA|13|TRBV20-1|TRBJ2-4
CSGGWGLKNIQYF
TGCAGTGGAGGTTGGGGGCTCAAAAACATTCAGTACTTC
>few|NA|17|TRBV2|TRBJ2-4
CASSSTIDTLAKNIQYF
TGTGCCAGCAGTTCGACTATCGACACCCTAGCCAAAAACATTCAGTACTTC
>few|TRBD1|22|TRBV5-1|TRBJ1-3
CASSLFLGDRDRVYDSGNTIYF
TGCGCCAGCAGCTTGTTCCTCGGTGACAGGGACAGGGTGTACGACTCTGGAAACACCATATATTTT
>NA|TRBD2|16|TRBV14|TRBJ2-3
CASSQVSGDSTDTQYF
TGTGCCAGCAGCCAAGTCAGCGGGGATAGCACAGATACGCAGTATTTT
>NA|NA|13|TRBV6-5|TRBJ2-2
CASYVQNTGELFF
TGTGCCAGCTACGTACAGAACACCGGGGAGCTGTTTTTT
>NA|NA|15|TRBV4-1|TRBJ2-7
CASSQGPALLYEQYF
TGCGCCAGCAGCCAGGGCCCTGCGTTGTTATACGAGCAGTACTTC
>once|NA|14|TRBV29-1|TRBJ1-4
CSVEDRGTNEKLFF
TGCAGCGTTGAAGATCGGGGCACTAATGAAAAACTGTTTTTT
>few|NA|16|TRBV12-3/TRBV12-4|TRBJ2-1
CASSFQGASSYNEQFF
TGTGCCAGCAGTTTTCAGGGTGCTAGCTCCTACAATGAGCAGTTCTTC
>few|NA|13|TRBV10-3|TRBJ1-2
CAISESGSHGYTF
TGTGCCATCAGTGAGTCGGGGAGCCATGGCTACACCTTC
>NA|NA|17|TRBV10-3|TRBJ2-1
CAISLEEPWSSYNEQFF
TGTGCCATCAGCCTAGAGGAGCCGTGGAGCTCCTACAATGAGCAGTTCTTC
>few|NA|16|TRBV5-1|TRBJ2-5
CASSLVGGGAIETQYF
TGCGCCAGCAGCTTGGTGGGCGGCGGAGCTATCGAGACCCAGTACTTC
>few|NA|14|TRBV20-1|TRBJ1-2
CSARVPLLNYGYTF
TGCAGTGCTAGAGTTCCGCTTCTGAACTATGGCTACACCTTC
>NA|TRBD1|15|TRBV3-1|TRBJ1-5
CASSARGQRNQPQHF
TGTGCCAGCAGCGCCCGGGGACAGCGCAATCAGCCCCAGCATTTT
>few|NA|15|TRBV7-9|TRBJ1-2
CASSPAVWAPVGYTF
TGTGCCAGCAGCCCCGCCGTGTGGGCCCCTGTGGGCTACACCTTC
>NA|TRBD2|15|TRBV2|TRBJ2-4
CASASPGLAWNIQYF
TGTGCCAGCGCCTCCCCGGGACTAGCATGGAACATTCAGTACTTC
>NA|TRBD2|14|TRBV5-1|TRBJ2-4
CASSLASGGRIQYF
TGCGCCAGCAGCTTGGCTAGCGGGGGAAGGATTCAGTACTTC
>NA|TRBD2|11|TRBV29-1|TRBJ2-1
CSVVAGAPQFF
TGCAGCGTTGTTGCGGGAGCACCACAGTTCTTC
>NA|NA|15|TRBV4-3|TRBJ1-1
CASSPSGGANTEAFF
TGCGCCAGCAGCCCCTCTGGCGGGGCAAACACTGAAGCTTTCTTT
>NA|NA|14|TRBV2|TRBJ1-5
CASSESGSNQPQHF
TGTGCCAGCAGTGAATCAGGTAGCAATCAGCCCCAGCATTTT
>NA|NA|13|TRBV6-6|TRBJ1-1
CASSRERATEAFF
TGTGCCAGCAGTCGTGAAAGGGCGACTGAAGCTTTCTTT
>few|NA|15|TRBV6-6|TRBJ1-5
CASSYSGLGNQPQHF
TGTGCCAGCAGTTACTCAGGGTTGGGCAATCAGCCCCAGCATTTT
>NA|TRBD2|15|TRBV12-3/TRBV12-4|TRBJ2-3
CASRHSGGRTDTQYF
TGTGCCAGCAGGCATAGCGGGGGCCGCACAGATACGCAGTATTTT
>few|NA|14|TRBV19|TRBJ1-4
CASTVTATNEKLFF
TGTGCCAGTACCGTGACAGCAACTAATGAAAAACTGTTTTTT
>NA|NA|14|TRBV7-9|TRBJ1-1
CASSFAGQGTEAFF
TGTGCCAGCAGCTTTGCAGGTCAGGGCACTGAAGCTTTCTTT
>many|NA|16|TRBV5-1|TRBJ1-6
CASSLFSAGSNSPLHF
TGCGCCAGCAGCTTGTTCTCGGCAGGGAGCAATTCACCCCTCCACTTT
>NA|TRBD1|16|TRBV5-4|TRBJ1-5
CASSLALDREIQPQHF
TGTGCCAGCAGCTTGGCCCTAGACAGGGAAATTCAGCCACAGCATTTT
>few|NA|14|TRBV12-3/TRBV12-4|TRBJ2-4
CASSSRSTKNIQYF
TGTGCCAGCAGCAGCAGGTCAACCAAAAACATTCAGTACTTC
>NA|TRBD2|16|TRBV6-2/TRBV6-3|TRBJ2-1
CASSLWGASGDNEQFF
TGTGCCAGCAGCCTCTGGGGGGCTAGCGGGGACAATGAGCAGTTCTTC
>few|NA|11|TRBV20-1|TRBJ2-3
CSALSTDTQYF
TGCAGTGCTCTGAGCACAGATACGCAGTATTTT
>NA|NA|14|TRBV28|TRBJ1-2
CASKQGSSNYGYTF
TGTGCCAGCAAACAGGGAAGTTCGAACTATGGCTACACCTTC
>many|TRBD2|16|TRBV5-1|TRBJ2-2
CASSSLAGGTAGELFF
TGCGCCAGCAGCTCCTTAGCGGGGGGGACTGCCGGGGAGCTGTTTTTT
>NA|NA|13|TRBV4-3|TRBJ2-5
CASSQIMGGTQYF
TGCGCCAGCAGCCAAATCATGGGAGGGACCCAGTACTTC
>many|NA|17|TRBV30|TRBJ1-2
CAWSVLDSEFSNYGYTF
TGTGCCTGGAGTGTACTCGACAGCGAGTTTTCTAACTATGGCTACACCTTC
>few|TRBD1|16|TRBV2|TRBJ1-6
CASSEQGAPYNSPLHF
TGTGCCAGCAGTGAACAGGGGGCTCCGTATAATTCACCCCTCCACTTT
>many|TRBD1|15|TRBV6-4|TRBJ1-5
CASSPSGAGGQPQHF
TGTGCCAGCAGCCCCTCAGGGGCAGGGGGGCAGCCCCAGCATTTT
>NA|TRBD2|15|TRBV7-9|TRBJ2-4
CASSLVGLAPNIQYF
TGTGCCAGCAGCTTAGTGGGACTAGCGCCAAACATTCAGTACTTC
>few|NA|18|TRBV4-2|TRBJ2-5
CASSQELRTGGTQETQYF
TGTGCCAGCAGCCAAGAGCTAAGGACGGGGGGCACCCAAGAGACCCAGTACTTC
>few|NA|11|TRBV7-2|TRBJ2-1
CASSLGVGQFF
TGTGCCAGCAGCTTAGGCGTCGGGCAGTTCTTC
>NA|TRBD2|15|TRBV10-3|TRBJ2-3
CAIRTRGGLADTQYF
TGTGCCATCAGAACGCGGGGGGGCCTCGCAGATACGCAGTATTTT
>few|NA|16|TRBV4-1|TRBJ2-2
CASSLGTLANTGELFF
TGCGCCAGCAGCCTTGGGACCCTCGCAAACACCGGGGAGCTGTTTTTT
>NA|NA|13|TRBV5-1|TRBJ1-4
CASRGGEAEKLFF
TGCGCCAGCAGAGGGGGAGAGGCTGAAAAACTGTTTTTT
>NA|TRBD1|12|TRBV7-8|TRBJ1-2
CASSPQGPNYTF
TGTGCCAGCAGCCCACAGGGGCCCAACTACACCTTC
>few|NA|15|TRBV12-3/TRBV12-4|TRBJ1-1
CASSFEGGPGTEAFF
TGTGCCAGCAGTTTTGAGGGGGGCCCGGGGACTGAAGCTTTCTTT
>few|NA|13|TRBV2|TRBJ1-2
CASSVIESYGYTF
TGTGCCAGCAGTGTGATAGAAAGCTATGGCTACACCTTC
>NA|NA|16|TRBV15|TRBJ2-6
CATSRDPSMRANVLTF
TGTGCCACCAGCAGAGATCCGAGCATGCGGGCCAACGTCCTGACTTTC
>few|NA|13|TRBV20-1|TRBJ2-5
CSARAGYQETQYF
TGCAGTGCCCGTGCGGGGTACCAAGAGACCCAGTACTTC
>NA|TRBD2|14|TRBV2|TRBJ2-3
CASSETGGPHTQYF
TGTGCCAGCAGTGAAACGGGGGGGCCACATACGCAGTATTTT
>many|NA|13|TRBV6-2/TRBV6-3|TRBJ2-1
CASSSRDYNEQFF
TGTGCCAGCAGTTCACGGGACTACAATGAGCAGTTCTTC
>few|NA|14|TRBV5-1|TRBJ1-1
CASSLPGLVSEAFF
TGCGCCAGCAGCTTGCCGGGGCTGGTTTCTGAAGCTTTCTTT
>NA|TRBD1|11|TRBV28|TRBJ2-1
CATYEGAEQFF
TGTGCCACCTACGAGGGGGCGGAACAGTTCTTC
>NA|NA|15|TRBV12-3/TRBV12-4|TRBJ2-4
CASSLLLASKNIQYF
TGTGCCAGCAGTTTACTCCTAGCGTCCAAAAACATTCAGTACTTC